This T cell receptor (beta chain) was recorded in a study of T cell repertoires in cytomegalovirus infection. Study-wide points: Dominant in the ex vivo response were TCR beta clonotypes restricted by HLA-C and specific for CMV.

This clonotype was recorded many times. Its matching antigen is unknown. V lost 5 bases to trimming and J lost 1 base; unmatched junction nucleotides: 9. The CDR3 loop spans 16 amino acids. TCRdb recomputed calls from the reads with MiXCR, one row per CDR3 protein. The table lists about 920,000 distinct CDR3 sequences, approximately 32% of them singletons. J is TRBJ1-1 and V is TRBV12-3 or TRBV12-4; 8 bases are a match to TRBD1. The sequence derives from a human donor in good health (CMV status not recorded). Some clones in this sample may be carry-over from other donors' samples. Sample: cultured CD8+ T cells from PBMCs, taken from culture after CMV antigen stimulation. DNA of the CDR3: TGTGCCAGCAGTATAGGACAGGGCCCTGAGAACACTGAAGCTTTCTTT. Amino acid sequence: CASSIGQGPENTEAFF.